One and the same sample provided the 9 T cell receptor beta chains below, sequenced in a study of patients and donors after allogeneic stem cell transplantation. TCRdb passed the RT-PCR reads through MiXCR, listing each CDR3 protein once. This sample has approximately 430,000 distinct CDR3 sequences, with around 15% found just once. Sequences were obtained from blood, either unsorted or a sorted T cell fraction (not recorded which). The receptors were sampled from a human donor who was either an allogeneic HSCT recipient or a stem cell or donor lymphocyte infusion donor (not recorded which). It is not recorded whose cells these are; they may come from a transplant donor.

This clonotype came up a few times. The V gene is TRBV20-1, the J gene TRBJ2-7; D possibly corresponds to TRBD2 (6 bases). The V end lost 5 bases, the J end lost 2 bases, and 13 bases lay between the germline ends. Germline CDR1 is DFQATT and CDR2 is SNEGSKA (reference sequence). The CDR3 runs 13 residues. The CDR3 nucleotides are TGCAGTGCTCCCGGGACTCCGGCCTACGAGCAGTACTTC. It codes for CSAPGTPAYEQYF.

This clonotype has only a few counts. The V gene is TRBV20-1, the J gene TRBJ2-7; D remains unclear. V lost 0 bases, J lost 7 bases, and 7 bases lay in between. CDR3 length: 11 residues. CDR1 and CDR2 from the germline V gene are DFQATT and SNEGSKA (reference sequence). The CDR3 loop reads CSARDRWEQYF. CDR3 DNA sequence: TGCAGTGCTAGAGATCGATGGGAGCAGTACTTC.

The chain's CDR3 is CASSSRDSRETQYF. CDR3 bases: TGTGCCAGCAGCTCCCGGGACAGTAGAGAGACCCAGTACTTC. The chain links TRBV7-9 to TRBJ2-5; TRBD1 matches 7 bases. Germline V gene data show CDR1 as SEHNR and CDR2 as FQNEAQ (reference sequence). This CDR3 comprises 14 residues. Trimming at V came to 4 bases and at J to 4 bases, leaving 6 bases not matched to a gene. Full variable domain (remainder filled in from reference TRBV7-9 and TRBJ2-5): DTGVSQNPRHKITKRGQNVTFRCDPISEHNRLYWYRQTLGQGPEFLTYFQNEAQLEKSRLLSDRFSAERPKGSFSTLEIQRTEQGDSAMYLCASSSRDSRETQYFGPGTRLLVL.

V is TRBV5-1 and J is TRBJ1-2; 7 bases agree with TRBD1. V gave up 4 bases and J gave up 5 bases; unmatched junction bases: 11. Germline CDR1 is SGHRS and CDR2 is YFSETQ. CDR3 size: 15 residues. DNA of the CDR3: TGCGCCAGCAGCCCGTGGACAGGACCCCATTATGGCTACACCTTC. Its protein product is CASSPWTGPHYGYTF.

In its sample, this clonotype was seen a few times. The gene calls are TRBV20-1 and TRBJ1-3; D possibly corresponds to TRBD1 (6 bases). Per the germline V gene, CDR1 is DFQATT and CDR2 is SNEGSKA (reference sequence). The V end was cut by 6 bases, the J end by 1 base, with 16 bases between. This CDR3 has 15 amino acids. Here the CDR3 DNA reads TGCAGTGCAACAAAAGGGGGAAGATCTGGAAACACCATATATTTT. Amino acid sequence: CSATKGGRSGNTIYF.

This clonotype was found a few times. The J gene is TRBJ1-1, the V gene TRBV20-1; a possible D gene is TRBD1 (5 bases). The V gene lost 0 bases and the J gene lost 1 base, with 9 bases spanning the gap. The CDR3 loop spans 14 amino acids. CDR1 is DFQATT and CDR2 is SNEGSKA in the germline V gene (reference sequence). DNA for the CDR3: TGCAGTGCTAGAGATGAAAGGGGGAACACTGAAGCTTTCTTT. As protein: CSARDERGNTEAFF.

This clonotype showed up just a few times. The chain employs TRBV7-2 and TRBJ2-2; 12 bases agree with TRBD2. V shed 3 bases and J 7 bases; nucleotides not matched to a gene: 6. The CDR3 is made up of 16 amino acids. Germline loops: CDR1 SGHTA, CDR2 FQGNSA. CDR3 sequence reads: CASSFPGTSGLGELFF. The CDR3, as DNA: TGTGCCAGCAGCTTCCCCGGGACTAGCGGGCTCGGGGAGCTGTTTTTT. The full variable domain, with the rest looked up from reference TRBV7-2 and TRBJ2-2, is GAGVSQSPSNKVTEKGKDVELRCDPISGHTALYWYRQSLGQGLEFLIYFQGNSAPDKSGLPSDRFSAERTGGSVSTLTIQRTQQEDSAVYLCASSFPGTSGLGELFFGEGSRLTVL.

J is TRBJ2-1 and V is TRBV20-1; TRBD2 agrees at 10 bases. The CDR3 spans 14 residues. V shed 6 bases, J shed 6 bases, and the junction held 8 bases outside the gene matches. Germline CDR1 reads DFQATT; CDR2 reads SNEGSKA (reference sequence). CDR3 in amino acids: CSAILAGHLNEQFF. In nucleotides, the CDR3 is TGCAGTGCGATACTAGCGGGACACCTCAATGAGCAGTTCTTC.

This clonotype was counted between two and nine times. This rearrangement joins TRBV29-1 to TRBJ1-3, with D perhaps TRBD1 (5 bases). The CDR3 consists of 13 residues. CDR1 is SQVTM, CDR2 ANQGSEA, per germline. V lost 4 bases and J lost 0, with 7 bases in between. This chain's CDR3 is CSVARGSGNTIYF. The CDR3 DNA reads TGCAGCGTTGCGAGGGGCTCTGGAAACACCATATATTTT.